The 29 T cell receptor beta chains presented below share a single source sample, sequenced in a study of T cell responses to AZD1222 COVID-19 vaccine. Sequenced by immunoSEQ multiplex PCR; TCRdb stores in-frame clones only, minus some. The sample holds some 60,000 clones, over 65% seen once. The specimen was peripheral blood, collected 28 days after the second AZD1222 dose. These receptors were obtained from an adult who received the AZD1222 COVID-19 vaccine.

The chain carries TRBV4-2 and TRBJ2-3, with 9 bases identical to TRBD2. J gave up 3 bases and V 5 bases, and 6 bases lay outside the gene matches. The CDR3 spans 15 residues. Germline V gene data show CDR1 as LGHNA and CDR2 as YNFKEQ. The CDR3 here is CASSFSGGGTDTQYF. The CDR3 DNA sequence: TGTGCCAGCAGCTTTAGCGGGGGCGGGACAGATACGCAGTATTTT.

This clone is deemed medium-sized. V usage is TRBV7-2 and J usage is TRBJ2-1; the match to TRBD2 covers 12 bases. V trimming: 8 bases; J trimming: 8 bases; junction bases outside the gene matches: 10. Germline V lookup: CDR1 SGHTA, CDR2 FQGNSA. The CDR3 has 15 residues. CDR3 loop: CASSPRLAGGDEQFF. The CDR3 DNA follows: TGTGCCAGCTCCCCGCGGCTAGCGGGGGGGGATGAGCAGTTCTTC.

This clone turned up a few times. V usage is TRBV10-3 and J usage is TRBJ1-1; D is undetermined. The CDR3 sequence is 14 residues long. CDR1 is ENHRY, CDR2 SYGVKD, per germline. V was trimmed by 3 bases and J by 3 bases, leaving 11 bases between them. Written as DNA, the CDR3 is TGTGCCATCAGTGACCAGCAAGGAGACACTGAAGCTTTCTTT. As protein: CAISDQQGDTEAFF.

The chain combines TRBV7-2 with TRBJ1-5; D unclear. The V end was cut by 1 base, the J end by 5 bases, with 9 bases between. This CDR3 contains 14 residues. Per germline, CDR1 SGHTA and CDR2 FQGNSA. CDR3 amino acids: CASSLVSVDQPQHF. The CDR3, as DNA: TGTGCCAGCAGCTTAGTTTCGGTGGATCAGCCCCAGCATTTT.

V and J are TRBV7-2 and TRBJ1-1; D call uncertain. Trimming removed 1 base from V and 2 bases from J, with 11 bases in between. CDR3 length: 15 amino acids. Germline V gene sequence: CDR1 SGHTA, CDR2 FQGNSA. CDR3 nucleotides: TGTGCCAGCAGCTTAGTTAGTCAGGTCAACACTGAAGCTTTCTTT. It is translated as CASSLVSQVNTEAFF.

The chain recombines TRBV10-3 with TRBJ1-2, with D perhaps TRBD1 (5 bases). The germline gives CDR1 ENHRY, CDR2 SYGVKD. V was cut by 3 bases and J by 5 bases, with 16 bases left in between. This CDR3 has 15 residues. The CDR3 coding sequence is TGTGCCATCAGTGAACCAGGGAAGGTATGGTATGGCTACACCTTC. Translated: CAISEPGKVWYGYTF.

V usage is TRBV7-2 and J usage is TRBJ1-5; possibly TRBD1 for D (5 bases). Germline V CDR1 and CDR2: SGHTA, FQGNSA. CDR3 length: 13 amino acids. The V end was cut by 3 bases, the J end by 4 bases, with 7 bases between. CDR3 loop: CASSFPGNQPQHF. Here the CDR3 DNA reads TGTGCCAGCAGCTTTCCAGGGAATCAGCCCCAGCATTTT.

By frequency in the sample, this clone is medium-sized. The CDR3 coding sequence is TGTGCCAGCAGGGCCCGGGAACAGGAGGCTTCACCCCTCCACTTT. As protein: CASRAREQEASPLHF. The rearrangement links TRBV25-1 to TRBJ1-6; a weak D match, TRBD1 (5 bases). Trimming took off 6 bases at V and 9 bases at J, with 18 bases between the two ends. The V gene's germline CDR1 is MGHDK and CDR2 SYGVNS. The CDR3 is 15 residues long.

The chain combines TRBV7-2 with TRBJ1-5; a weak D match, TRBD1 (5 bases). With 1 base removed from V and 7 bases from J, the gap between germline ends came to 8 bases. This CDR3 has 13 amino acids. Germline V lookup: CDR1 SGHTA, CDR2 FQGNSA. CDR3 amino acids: CASSLGRDQPQHF. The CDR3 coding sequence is TGTGCCAGCAGCTTAGGCAGGGACCAGCCCCAGCATTTT. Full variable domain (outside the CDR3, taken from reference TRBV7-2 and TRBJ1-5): GAGVSQSPSNKVTEKGKDVELRCDPISGHTALYWYRQSLGQGLEFLIYFQGNSAPDKSGLPSDRFSAERTGGSVSTLTIQRTQQEDSAVYLCASSLGRDQPQHFGDGTRLSIL.

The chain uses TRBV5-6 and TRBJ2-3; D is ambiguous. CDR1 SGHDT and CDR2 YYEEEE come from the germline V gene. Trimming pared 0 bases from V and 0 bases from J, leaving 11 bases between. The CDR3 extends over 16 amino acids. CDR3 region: CASSLASETSTDTQYF. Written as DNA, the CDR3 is TGTGCCAGCAGCTTGGCCTCCGAAACTAGCACAGATACGCAGTATTTT. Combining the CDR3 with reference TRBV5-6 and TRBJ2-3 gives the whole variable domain DAGVTQSPTHLIKTRGQQVTLRCSPKSGHDTVSWYQQALGQGPQFIFQYYEEEERQRGNFPDRFSGHQFPNYSSELNVNALLLGDSALYLCASSLASETSTDTQYFGPGTRLTVL.

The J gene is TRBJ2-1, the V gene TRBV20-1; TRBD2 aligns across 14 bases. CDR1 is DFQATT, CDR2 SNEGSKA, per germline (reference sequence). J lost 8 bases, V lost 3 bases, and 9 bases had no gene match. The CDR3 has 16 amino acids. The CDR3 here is CSASAPTSGGADEQFF. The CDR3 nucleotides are TGCAGTGCTAGTGCTCCGACTAGCGGGGGGGCGGATGAGCAGTTCTTC.

CDR3 loop: CAISAGGFGANVLTF. The CDR3 DNA sequence: TGTGCCATCAGTGCGGGGGGCTTTGGGGCCAACGTCCTGACTTTC. The V call is TRBV10-3, the J call TRBJ2-6; a possible D gene is TRBD2 (7 bases). Germline lookup yields CDR1 ENHRY and CDR2 SYGVKD. The CDR3 is 15 residues long. Trimming pared 4 bases from V and 3 bases from J, leaving 10 bases between.

CDR3 sequence: CASSVGPGGETQYF. The CDR3 nucleotides read TGTGCCAGCAGCGTGGGGCCCGGGGGGGAGACCCAGTACTTC. The chain couples TRBV9 to TRBJ2-5; 7 positions match TRBD2. Germline V gene lookup returns CDR1 SGDLS and CDR2 YYNGEE. With 2 bases clipped from V and 5 bases from J, the junction kept 6 bases outside the gene matches. The CDR3 has 14 amino acids.

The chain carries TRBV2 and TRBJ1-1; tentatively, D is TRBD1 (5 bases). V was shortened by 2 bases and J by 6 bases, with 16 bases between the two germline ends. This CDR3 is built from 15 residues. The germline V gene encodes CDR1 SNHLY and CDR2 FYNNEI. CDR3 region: CASSERGLRDAEAFF. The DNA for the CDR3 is TGTGCCAGCAGTGAAAGAGGGCTCCGGGACGCTGAAGCTTTCTTT.

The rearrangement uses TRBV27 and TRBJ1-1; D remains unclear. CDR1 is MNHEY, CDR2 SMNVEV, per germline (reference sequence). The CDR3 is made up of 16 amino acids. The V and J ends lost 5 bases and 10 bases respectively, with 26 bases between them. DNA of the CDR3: TGTGCCAGCAGTCAGACCTCTTACGGGGTCGCGAAGGGAGCTTTCTTT. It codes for CASSQTSYGVAKGAFF.

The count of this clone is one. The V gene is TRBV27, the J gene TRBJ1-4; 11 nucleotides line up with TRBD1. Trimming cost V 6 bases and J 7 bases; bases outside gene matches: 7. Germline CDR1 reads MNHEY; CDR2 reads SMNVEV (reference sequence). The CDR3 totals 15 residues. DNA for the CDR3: TGTGCCAGCAGGGGTTCCGGGACAGGGGGTGAAAAACTGTTTTTT. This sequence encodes CASRGSGTGGEKLFF.

The CDR3 reads CASSLGQNTEAFF. The CDR3 DNA reads as TGTGCCAGCAGCTTAGGACAGAACACTGAAGCTTTCTTT. The V gene is TRBV7-2, the J gene TRBJ1-1; D is unresolved. The CDR3 extends over 13 amino acids. Germline V gives CDR1 SGHTA, CDR2 FQGNSA. V gave up 1 base and J gave up 1 base, with 4 bases separating them.

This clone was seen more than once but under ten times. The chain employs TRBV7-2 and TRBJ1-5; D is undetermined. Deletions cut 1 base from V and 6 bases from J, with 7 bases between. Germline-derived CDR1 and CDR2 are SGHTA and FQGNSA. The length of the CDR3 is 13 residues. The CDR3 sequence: CASSLVTFQPQHF. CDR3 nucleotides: TGTGCCAGCAGCTTAGTAACGTTTCAGCCCCAGCATTTT.

The CDR3 sequence is CASSQGSLSYEQYF. CDR3 in DNA: TGTGCCAGCAGTCAAGGAAGCCTCTCCTACGAGCAGTACTTC. The V and J genes are TRBV6-2 or TRBV6-3 and TRBJ2-7; no reliable D call. Trimming took 5 bases from V and 0 from J, leaving 11 bases between them. Germline assignment: CDR1 MNHEY and CDR2 SVGEGT. The CDR3 is 14 residues long.

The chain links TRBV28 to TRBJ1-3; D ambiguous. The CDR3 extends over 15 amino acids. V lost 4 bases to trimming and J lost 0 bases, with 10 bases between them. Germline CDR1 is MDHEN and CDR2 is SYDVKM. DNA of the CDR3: TGTGCCAGCAGTTCGGCCACGAGCTCTGGAAACACCATATATTTT. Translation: CASSSATSSGNTIYF.

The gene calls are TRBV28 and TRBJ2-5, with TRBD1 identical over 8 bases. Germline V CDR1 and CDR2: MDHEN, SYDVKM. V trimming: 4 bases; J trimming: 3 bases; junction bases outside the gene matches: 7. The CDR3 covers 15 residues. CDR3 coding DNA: TGTGCCAGCAGTTCCCCCACGACAGGGGAAGAGACCCAGTACTTC. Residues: CASSSPTTGEETQYF.

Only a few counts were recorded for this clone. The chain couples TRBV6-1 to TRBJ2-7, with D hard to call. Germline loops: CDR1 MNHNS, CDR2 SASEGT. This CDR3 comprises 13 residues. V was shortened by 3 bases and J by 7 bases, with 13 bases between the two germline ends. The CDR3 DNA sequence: TGTGCCAGCAGTGACAGCCGAATTTGGGAGCAGTACTTC. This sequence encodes CASSDSRIWEQYF.

The CDR3 DNA follows: TGTGCCACCAGTGATTACCAAGAGACCCAGTACTTC. It codes for CATSDYQETQYF. This chain uses TRBV24-1 with TRBJ2-5, with D unclear. V was clipped by 2 bases and J by 0 bases, with 0 bases between them. Germline V lookup: CDR1 KGHDR, CDR2 SFDVKD. CDR3 size: 12 residues.

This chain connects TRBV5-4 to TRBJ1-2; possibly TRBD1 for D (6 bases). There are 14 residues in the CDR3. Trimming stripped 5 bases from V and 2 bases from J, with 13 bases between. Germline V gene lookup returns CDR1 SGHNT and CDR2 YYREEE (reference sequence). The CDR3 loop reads CASSPAGANYGYTF. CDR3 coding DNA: TGTGCCAGCAGTCCGGCGGGGGCAAACTATGGCTACACCTTC.

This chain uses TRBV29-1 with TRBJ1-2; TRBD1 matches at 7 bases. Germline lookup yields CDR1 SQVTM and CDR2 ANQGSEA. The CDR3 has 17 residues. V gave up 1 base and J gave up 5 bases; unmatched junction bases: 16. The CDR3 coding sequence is TGCAGCGTTGAAGCACCCCCGACAGGGATCGCCGCGTATGGCTACACCTTC. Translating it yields CSVEAPPTGIAAYGYTF.

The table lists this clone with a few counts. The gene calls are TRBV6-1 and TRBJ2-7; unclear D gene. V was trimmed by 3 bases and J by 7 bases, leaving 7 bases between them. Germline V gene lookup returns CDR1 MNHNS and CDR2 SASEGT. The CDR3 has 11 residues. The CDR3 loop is CASSDFGEQYF. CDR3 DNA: TGTGCCAGCAGTGATTTCGGGGAGCAGTACTTC.

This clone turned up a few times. The CDR3 protein is CASSSEGDTEAFF. The CDR3 nucleotides are TGTGCCAGCAGCTCGGAGGGTGACACTGAAGCTTTCTTT. The rearrangement joins TRBV11-3 to TRBJ1-1; no clear D. The germline V and J ends were trimmed by 4 bases and 3 bases, with 9 bases remaining between them. There are 13 residues in the CDR3. Germline V gene lookup returns CDR1 SGHNT and CDR2 YENEEA.

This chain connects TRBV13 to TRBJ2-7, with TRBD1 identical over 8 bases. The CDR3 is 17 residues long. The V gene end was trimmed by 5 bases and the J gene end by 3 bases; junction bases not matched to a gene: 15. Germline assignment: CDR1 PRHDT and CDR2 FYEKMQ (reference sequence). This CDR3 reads CASSPNLRSGGYYEQYF. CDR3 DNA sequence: TGTGCCAGCAGCCCCAACCTCCGGTCAGGGGGCTACTACGAGCAGTACTTC.

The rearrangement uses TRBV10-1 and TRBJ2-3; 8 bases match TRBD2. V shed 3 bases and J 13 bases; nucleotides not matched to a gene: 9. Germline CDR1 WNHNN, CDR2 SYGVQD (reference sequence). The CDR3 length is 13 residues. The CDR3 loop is CASSDNAGGPEYF. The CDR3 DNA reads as TGCGCCAGCAGTGATAATGCGGGGGGCCCCGAGTATTTT.